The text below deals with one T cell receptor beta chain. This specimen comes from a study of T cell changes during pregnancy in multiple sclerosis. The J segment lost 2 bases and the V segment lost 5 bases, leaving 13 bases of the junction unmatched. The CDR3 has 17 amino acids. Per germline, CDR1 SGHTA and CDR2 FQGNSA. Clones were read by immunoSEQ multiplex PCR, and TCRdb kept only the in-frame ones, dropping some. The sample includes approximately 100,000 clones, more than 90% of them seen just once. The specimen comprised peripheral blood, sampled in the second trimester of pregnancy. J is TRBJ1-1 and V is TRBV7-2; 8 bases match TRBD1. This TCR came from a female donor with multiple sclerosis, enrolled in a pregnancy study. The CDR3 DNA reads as TGTGCCAGCAGCCCCCGGGGGCACAGGGGGTTCAACACTGAAGCTTTCTTT. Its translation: CASSPRGHRGFNTEAFF. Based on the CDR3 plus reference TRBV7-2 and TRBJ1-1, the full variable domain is GAGVSQSPSNKVTEKGKDVELRCDPISGHTALYWYRQSLGQGLEFLIYFQGNSAPDKSGLPSDRFSAERTGGSVSTLTIQRTQQEDSAVYLCASSPRGHRGFNTEAFFGQGTRLTVV.